These 20 T cell receptor beta chains came from one sample sequenced in a study of cytomegalovirus exposure and HLA in healthy donors. Sequenced by immunoSEQ multiplex PCR; TCRdb stores in-frame clones only, minus some. The table shows some 110,000 clones, with 86% occurring only once. The specimen sequenced was PBMCs. The origin of the receptors is a man younger than 35 in good health and CMV-seronegative.

Only a few counts were recorded for this clone. Other nucleotide sequences from this sample produce the same CDR3. The chain employs TRBV6-4 and TRBJ2-3; 8 nucleotides line up with TRBD2. Trimming took 4 bases from V and 4 from J; bases not matched to a gene: 4. The CDR3 is 14 residues long. Germline assignment: CDR1 MRHNA and CDR2 SNTAGT. For the CDR3, the DNA is TGTGCCAGCAGTGCCTCGGGGGGGGCAGATACGCAGTATTTT. It translates to CASSASGGADTQYF.

The J gene is TRBJ2-5, the V gene TRBV19, with a possible D match to TRBD1 (8 bases). The germline V and J ends were trimmed by 3 bases and 11 bases, with 22 bases remaining between them. The CDR3 loop spans 15 amino acids. Looked up from germline, CDR1 is LNHDA and CDR2 is SQIVND (reference sequence). The CDR3 here is CASSIADREGGWQYF. CDR3 sequence (DNA): TGTGCCAGTAGTATCGCGGACAGGGAGGGCGGGTGGCAGTACTTC.

The chain recombines TRBV5-1 with TRBJ2-5; TRBD1 aligns across 8 bases. CDR3 size: 15 residues. V lost 1 base, J lost 5 bases, and 7 bases stayed unmatched. CDR1 and CDR2 (germline): SGHRS, YFSETQ. DNA of the CDR3: TGCGCCAGCAGCTTGTGGCAGGGGGCAGGGGAGACCCAGTACTTC. It encodes CASSLWQGAGETQYF. The whole variable domain, remainder taken from reference TRBV5-1 and TRBJ2-5, is KAGVTQTPRYLIKTRGQQVTLSCSPISGHRSVSWYQQTPGQGLQFLFEYFSETQRNKGNFPGRFSGRQFSNSRSEMNVSTLELGDSALYLCASSLWQGAGETQYFGPGTRLLVL.

Here the CDR3 reads CASTPSGRAAGYNEQFF. Here the CDR3 DNA reads TGTGCCAGCACCCCTAGCGGGAGGGCCGCCGGTTACAATGAGCAGTTCTTC. This chain links TRBV27 with TRBJ2-1; 12 bases fit TRBD2. Trimming removed 7 bases from V and 4 bases from J; junction bases left unmatched: 11. The CDR3 spans 17 residues. The germline CDR1 and CDR2 sequences are MNHEY and SMNVEV (reference sequence).

This clone appeared a few times. V usage is TRBV4-1 and J usage is TRBJ2-7; unclear D gene. Trimming shortened V by 3 bases and J by 0 bases, and 12 bases separated the two germline ends. Germline CDR1 is MGHRA and CDR2 is YSYEKL. The CDR3 spans 15 residues. CDR3 in amino acids: CASSHTSEGSYEQYF. The CDR3 bases are TGCGCCAGCAGCCATACCAGCGAAGGCTCCTACGAGCAGTACTTC.

V gene TRBV10-3 combines with J gene TRBJ1-3; 7 nucleotides match TRBD1. V was pared by 8 bases and J by 0 bases, with 10 bases of the junction left unmatched. The germline gives CDR1 ENHRY, CDR2 SYGVKD. CDR3 length: 16 amino acids. The chain's CDR3 is CAIFEPGTASGNTIYF. CDR3 sequence (DNA): TGTGCCATCTTCGAGCCCGGGACAGCCTCTGGAAACACCATATATTTT.

The chain is built from TRBV2 and TRBJ1-1, with TRBD1 as a possible D gene (5 bases). The length of the CDR3 is 13 residues. Trimming pared 8 bases from V and 0 bases from J, leaving 10 bases between. Germline V gene sequence: CDR1 SNHLY, CDR2 FYNNEI. CDR3 loop: CASLQEMNTEAFF. The CDR3 bases are TGTGCCAGCCTACAGGAGATGAACACTGAAGCTTTCTTT.

The genes are TRBV19 and TRBJ2-1, with TRBD2 matching over 9 bases. The CDR3 extends over 16 amino acids. Germline CDR1 reads LNHDA; CDR2 reads SQIVND (reference sequence). The junction had 16 bases not matched to a gene; V was cut back by 6 bases and J by 10 bases. The chain's CDR3 is CASRPIRTSDFSEQFF. In DNA, the CDR3 is TGTGCCAGTAGACCCATAAGGACTAGCGATTTCTCCGAGCAGTTCTTC.

The chain uses TRBV19 and TRBJ2-5; D possibly corresponds to TRBD1 (6 bases). Looked up from germline, CDR1 is LNHDA and CDR2 is SQIVND (reference sequence). The CDR3 extends over 15 amino acids. V dropped 5 bases and J dropped 0 bases, with 13 bases sitting between them. CDR3 sequence (DNA): TGTGCCAGTAGTGAACAGGGCTTATACCAAGAGACCCAGTACTTC. Amino acids: CASSEQGLYQETQYF. The whole variable domain, remainder taken from reference TRBV19 and TRBJ2-5, is DGGITQSPKYLFRKEGQNVTLSCEQNLNHDAMYWYRQDPGQGLRLIYYSQIVNDFQKGDIAEGYSVSREKKESFPLTVTSAQKNPTAFYLCASSEQGLYQETQYFGPGTRLLVL.

The rearrangement uses TRBV2 and TRBJ1-2; no definite D call. Trimming pared 6 bases from V and 4 bases from J, leaving 9 bases between. The CDR3 has 12 amino acids. Germline CDR1 is SNHLY and CDR2 is FYNNEI. This CDR3 reads CASRGVTYGYTF. For the CDR3, the DNA is TGTGCCAGCAGGGGAGTGACCTATGGCTACACCTTC.

The chain carries TRBV11-2 and TRBJ2-1; D is unclear. Germline V gene data show CDR1 as SGHAT and CDR2 as FQNNGV. The V gene lost 2 bases and the J gene lost 10 bases, with 12 bases spanning the gap. CDR3 length equals 13 residues. DNA of the CDR3: TGTGCCAGCAGCTTAAGCTCCGGGTGGGAGCAGTTCTTC. This codes for CASSLSSGWEQFF.

The rearrangement uses TRBV5-1 and TRBJ2-5; 9 bases map to TRBD2. The junction had 10 bases not matched to a gene; V was cut back by 0 bases and J by 4 bases. Germline loops: CDR1 SGHRS, CDR2 YFSETQ. The CDR3 is 17 amino acids. The CDR3 nucleotides read TGCGCCAGCAGCTTGGTGGGCGGGGGGGCCGTAGGAGAGACCCAGTACTTC. Amino acid sequence: CASSLVGGGAVGETQYF.

The chain combines TRBV2 with TRBJ1-2; a weak D match, TRBD1 (6 bases). The CDR3 spans 14 residues. Germline V gene sequence: CDR1 SNHLY, CDR2 FYNNEI. V was trimmed by 11 bases and J by 0 bases, leaving 16 bases between them. The CDR3 is CAWGGAIANYGYTF. CDR3 bases: TGTGCCTGGGGGGGGGCAATAGCTAACTATGGCTACACCTTC.

V and J are TRBV7-9 and TRBJ2-3; 7 bases map to TRBD1. The CDR3 loop spans 17 amino acids. The V and J ends lost 5 bases and 5 bases, in that order; junction bases with no gene match: 16. In germline, CDR1 is SEHNR, CDR2 FQNEAQ (reference sequence). The CDR3 DNA follows: TGTGCCAGCAGCCCGACGGTGACAGGGATAAGGGGAGATACGCAGTATTTT. Translated, it gives CASSPTVTGIRGDTQYF.

The chain employs TRBV19 and TRBJ2-7; a possible D gene is TRBD1 (5 bases). Germline CDR1 and CDR2: LNHDA and SQIVND (reference sequence). Trimming removed 2 bases at V and 4 bases at J, with 9 bases between. The CDR3 is made up of 13 amino acids. CDR3 coding DNA: TGTGCCAGTAGTATAACACAGGCGTACGAGCAGTACTTC. It translates to CASSITQAYEQYF.

Regarding this clone: A read error may produce the germline difference seen at one junction end. This sequence joins TRBV6-6 and TRBJ2-2, with TRBD1 matching over 9 bases. The CDR3 runs 16 residues. Germline V CDR1 and CDR2: MNHNY, SVGAGI (reference sequence). The CDR3 region has the DNA TGTGCCAGCAGTTACCCCGGGACAGGGAACGCCGGGGAGCTGTTTTTT. Its translation: CASSYPGTGNAGELFF.

This chain uses TRBV19 with TRBJ2-2; 9 bases fit TRBD2. The CDR3 length is 16 residues. CDR1 and CDR2 from the germline V gene are LNHDA and SQIVND (reference sequence). The ends lost 6 bases at V and 2 bases at J; junction bases unmatched: 7. CDR3 region: CASSALREGNTGELFF. Here the CDR3 DNA reads TGTGCCAGTAGCGCTCTGCGGGAGGGAAACACCGGGGAGCTGTTTTTT.

The rearrangement joins TRBV5-1 to TRBJ1-6; no definite D call. Deletions cut 0 bases from V and 0 bases from J, with 10 bases between. The CDR3 runs to 17 residues. Germline loops: CDR1 SGHRS, CDR2 YFSETQ. CDR3 region: CASSLGSRSSYNSPLHF. In DNA, the CDR3 is TGCGCCAGCAGCTTGGGATCTCGGAGCTCCTATAATTCACCCCTCCACTTT.

Here the CDR3 reads CASSQDKSTDTQYF. CDR3 DNA: TGTGCCAGCAGCCAAGATAAAAGCACAGATACGCAGTATTTT. This chain joins TRBV4-2 and TRBJ2-3; D gene uncertain. This CDR3 comprises 14 residues. The V end was cut by 0 bases, the J end by 0 bases, with 4 bases between. Germline CDR1 is LGHNA and CDR2 is YNFKEQ.

The chain links TRBV19 to TRBJ1-4, with D possibly being TRBD1 (5 bases). The germline gives CDR1 LNHDA, CDR2 SQIVND (reference sequence). The CDR3 length is 14 residues. The germline V and J ends were trimmed by 7 bases and 2 bases, with 11 bases remaining between them. DNA of the CDR3: TGTGCCAGTACCCGGACACGGACTAATGAAAAACTGTTTTTT. It is translated as CASTRTRTNEKLFF.